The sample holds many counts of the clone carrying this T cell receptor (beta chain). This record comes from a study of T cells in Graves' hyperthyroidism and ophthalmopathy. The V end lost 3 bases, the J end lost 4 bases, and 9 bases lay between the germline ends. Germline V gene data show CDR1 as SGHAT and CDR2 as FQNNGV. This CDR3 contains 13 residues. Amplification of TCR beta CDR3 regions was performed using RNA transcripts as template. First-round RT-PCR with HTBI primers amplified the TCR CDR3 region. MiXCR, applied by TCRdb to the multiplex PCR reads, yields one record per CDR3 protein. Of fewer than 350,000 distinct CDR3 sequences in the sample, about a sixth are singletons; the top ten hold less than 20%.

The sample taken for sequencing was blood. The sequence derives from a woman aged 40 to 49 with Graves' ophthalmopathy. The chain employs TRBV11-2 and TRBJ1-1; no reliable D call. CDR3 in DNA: TGTGCCAGCAGCTTCCCCGGGCCCACTGAAGCTTTCTTT. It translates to CASSFPGPTEAFF.